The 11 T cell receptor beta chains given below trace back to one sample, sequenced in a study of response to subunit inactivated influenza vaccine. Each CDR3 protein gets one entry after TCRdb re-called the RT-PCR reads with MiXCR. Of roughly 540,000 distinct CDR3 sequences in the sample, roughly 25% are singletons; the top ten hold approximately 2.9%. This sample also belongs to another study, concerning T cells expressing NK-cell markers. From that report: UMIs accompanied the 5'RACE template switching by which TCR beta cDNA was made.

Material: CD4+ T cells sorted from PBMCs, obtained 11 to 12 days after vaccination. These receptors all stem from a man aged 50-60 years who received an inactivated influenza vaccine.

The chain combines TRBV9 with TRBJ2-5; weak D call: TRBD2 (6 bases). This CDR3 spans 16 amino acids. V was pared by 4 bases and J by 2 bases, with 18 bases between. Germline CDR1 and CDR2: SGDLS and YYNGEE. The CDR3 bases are TGTGCCAGCAGCCCGCGGATGTCGGAGGGGCAAGAGACCCAGTACTTC. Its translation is CASSPRMSEGQETQYF.

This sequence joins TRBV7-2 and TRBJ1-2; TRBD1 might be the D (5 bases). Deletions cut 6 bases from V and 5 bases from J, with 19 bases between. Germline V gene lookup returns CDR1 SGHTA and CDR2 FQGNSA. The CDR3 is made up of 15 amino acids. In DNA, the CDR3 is TGTGCCAGCAGGCTAGGCGGGGCAGCAATTTATGGCTACACCTTC. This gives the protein CASRLGGAAIYGYTF.

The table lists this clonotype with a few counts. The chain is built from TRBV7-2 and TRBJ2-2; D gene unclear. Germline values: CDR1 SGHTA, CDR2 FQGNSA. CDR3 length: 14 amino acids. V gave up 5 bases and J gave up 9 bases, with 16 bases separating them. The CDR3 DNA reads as TGTGCCAGCAGCCCATCAATGGCATTCCGGGAGCTGTTTTTT. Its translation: CASSPSMAFRELFF.

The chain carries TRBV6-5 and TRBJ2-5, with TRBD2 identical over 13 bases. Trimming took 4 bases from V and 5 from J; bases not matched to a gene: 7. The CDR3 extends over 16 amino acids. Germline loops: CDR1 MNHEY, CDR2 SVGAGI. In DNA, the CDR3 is TGTGCCAGCAGTTCCTACGGACTAGCGGGAGATGAGACCCAGTACTTC. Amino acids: CASSSYGLAGDETQYF.

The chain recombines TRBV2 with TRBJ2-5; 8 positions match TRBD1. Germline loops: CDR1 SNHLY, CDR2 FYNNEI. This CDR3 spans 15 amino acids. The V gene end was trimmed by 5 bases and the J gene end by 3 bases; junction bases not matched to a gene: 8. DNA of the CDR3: TGTGCCAGCAGTCGAAGTCAGGGGGCGGAAGAGACCCAGTACTTC. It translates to CASSRSQGAEETQYF.

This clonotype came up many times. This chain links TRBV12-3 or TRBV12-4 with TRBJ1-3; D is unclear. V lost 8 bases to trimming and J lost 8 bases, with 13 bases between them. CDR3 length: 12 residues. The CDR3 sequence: CASRGLQDTIYF. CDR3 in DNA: TGTGCCAGCCGGGGATTGCAGGACACCATATATTTT.

In DNA, the CDR3 is TGTGCCAGCAGGCCTCGGCTGGGGGCGGCGGGAGGCACTGAAGCTTTCTTT. Its translation is CASRPRLGAAGGTEAFF. The rearrangement uses TRBV7-9 and TRBJ1-1; D is possibly TRBD1 (6 bases). Per germline, CDR1 SEHNR and CDR2 FQNEAQ (reference sequence). The CDR3 extends over 17 amino acids. The V gene lost 6 bases and the J gene lost 4 bases, with 24 bases spanning the gap.

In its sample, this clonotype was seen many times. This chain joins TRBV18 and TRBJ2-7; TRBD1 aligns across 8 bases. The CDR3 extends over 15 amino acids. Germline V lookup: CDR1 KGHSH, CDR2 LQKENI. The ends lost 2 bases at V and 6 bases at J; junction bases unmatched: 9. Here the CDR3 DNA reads TGTGCCAGCTCACCAGGGACAGGATGGCCCGGCGAGCAGTACTTC. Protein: CASSPGTGWPGEQYF.

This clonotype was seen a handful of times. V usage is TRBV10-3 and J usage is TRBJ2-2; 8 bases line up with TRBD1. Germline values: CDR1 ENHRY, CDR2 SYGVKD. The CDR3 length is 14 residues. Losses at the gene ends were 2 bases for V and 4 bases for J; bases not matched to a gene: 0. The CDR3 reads CAISETGGTGELFF. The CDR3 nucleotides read TGTGCCATCAGTGAGACAGGGGGCACCGGGGAGCTGTTTTTT.

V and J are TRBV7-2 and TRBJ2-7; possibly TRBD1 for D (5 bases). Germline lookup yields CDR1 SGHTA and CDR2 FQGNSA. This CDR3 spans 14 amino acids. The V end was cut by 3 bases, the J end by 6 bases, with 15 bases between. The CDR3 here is CASSFSQGRGEQYF. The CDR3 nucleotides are TGTGCCAGCAGCTTCTCTCAGGGCAGAGGCGAGCAGTACTTC.

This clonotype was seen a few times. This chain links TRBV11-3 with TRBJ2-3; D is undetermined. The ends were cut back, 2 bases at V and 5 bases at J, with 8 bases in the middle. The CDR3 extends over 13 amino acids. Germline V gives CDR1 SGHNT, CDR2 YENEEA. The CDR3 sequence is CASSLSNGDTQYF. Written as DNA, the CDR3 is TGTGCCAGCAGCTTATCTAATGGAGATACGCAGTATTTT.